This record covers a single TCR beta chain. Recruits, aged roughly 18 to 95 years, lived in around 24 US areas. The data were obtained in a study of blood T cell repertoires in COVID-19. Study-wide background: Italy, Spain and the United States were the sources of the convalescent and acute COVID-19 samples.

Data came from immunoSEQ multiplex PCR; TCRdb stores just in-frame clones and leaves some out. The table has under 300,000 clones, roughly 87% seen once. The sequenced sample consisted of PBMCs or T cells enriched from blood (not recorded which). This sequence originates from a woman aged 25-40 years with acute COVID-19.

The CDR3 reads CSVEILADEQFF. As DNA, the CDR3 is TGCAGCGTTGAGATTCTAGCGGATGAGCAGTTCTTC. The rearrangement joins TRBV29-1 to TRBJ2-1; 7 positions match TRBD2. This CDR3 has 12 amino acids. In germline, CDR1 is SQVTM, CDR2 ANQGSEA. J was trimmed by 8 bases and V by 3 bases; bases with no gene match: 4.